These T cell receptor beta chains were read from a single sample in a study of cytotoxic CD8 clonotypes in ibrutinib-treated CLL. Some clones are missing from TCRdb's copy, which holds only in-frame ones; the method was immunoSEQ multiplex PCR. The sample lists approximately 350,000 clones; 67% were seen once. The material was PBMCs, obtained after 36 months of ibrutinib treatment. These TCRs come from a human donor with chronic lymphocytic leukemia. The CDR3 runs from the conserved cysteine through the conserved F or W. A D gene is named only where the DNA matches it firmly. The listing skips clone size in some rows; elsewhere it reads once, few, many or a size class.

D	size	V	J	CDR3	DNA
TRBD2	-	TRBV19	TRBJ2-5	CASNKGRGQETQYF	TGTGCCAGTAATAAGGGGAGGGGACAAGAGACCCAGTACTTC
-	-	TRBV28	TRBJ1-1	CASSPPVPNTEAFF	TGTGCCAGCAGTCCCCCAGTCCCGAACACTGAAGCTTTCTTT
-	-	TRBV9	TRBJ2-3	CASSVVRSGTDTQYF	TGTGCCAGCAGCGTAGTCCGCAGCGGAACAGATACGCAGTATTTT
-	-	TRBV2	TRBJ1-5	CASRPGGGGRGQPQHF	TGTGCCAGCAGGCCCGGAGGGGGGGGACGGGGTCAGCCCCAGCATTTT
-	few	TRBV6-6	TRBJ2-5	CASRPRGLETQYF	TGTGCCAGCAGACCCAGGGGTTTGGAGACCCAGTACTTC
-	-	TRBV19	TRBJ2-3	CASSVTSTDTQYF	TGTGCCAGTAGCGTCACTAGCACAGATACGCAGTATTTT
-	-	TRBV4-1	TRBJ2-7	CASSQAQGYEQYF	TGCGCCAGCAGCCAAGCACAGGGCTACGAGCAGTACTTC
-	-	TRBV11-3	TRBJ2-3	CASSSGGSSTDTQYF	TGTGCCAGCAGCTCGGGTGGGTCTAGCACAGATACGCAGTATTTT
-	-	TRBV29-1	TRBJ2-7	CSVAGRGYEQYF	TGCAGCGTTGCCGGCAGGGGATACGAGCAGTACTTC
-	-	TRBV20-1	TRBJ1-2	CSAPTEAGYTF	TGCAGTGCCCCGACAGAGGCTGGCTACACCTTC
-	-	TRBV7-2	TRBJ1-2	CASSPPVSNYGYTF	TGTGCCAGCAGCCCACCTGTGTCTAACTATGGCTACACCTTC
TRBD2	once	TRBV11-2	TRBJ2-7	CASTHLRTSVYEQYF	TGTGCCAGCACCCACCTGCGGACTAGCGTTTACGAGCAGTACTTC
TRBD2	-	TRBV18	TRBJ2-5	CASSPIIGTSGGTAQETQYF	TGTGCCAGCTCACCAATCATCGGGACTAGCGGGGGGACCGCCCAGGAGACCCAGTACTTC
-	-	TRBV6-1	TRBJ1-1	CASSVLGENTEAFF	TGTGCCAGCAGTGTCCTTGGGGAGAACACTGAAGCTTTCTTT
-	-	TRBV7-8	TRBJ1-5	CASSPFRGKQPQHF	TGTGCCAGCAGCCCTTTTAGAGGGAAACAGCCCCAGCATTTT
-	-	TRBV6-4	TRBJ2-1	CASSDREGGEQFF	TGTGCCAGCAGTGACAGGGAAGGTGGAGAGCAGTTCTTC
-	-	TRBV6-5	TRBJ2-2	CASSYSRSPTGELFF	TGTGCCAGCAGTTACTCGCGTAGCCCCACCGGGGAGCTGTTTTTT
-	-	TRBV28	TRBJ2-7	CASNRGWTYEQYF	TGTGCCAGCAATCGGGGTTGGACCTACGAGCAGTACTTC
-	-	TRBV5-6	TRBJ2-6	CASSSLGYGANVLTF	TGTGCCAGCAGCTCCCTCGGGTACGGGGCCAACGTCCTGACTTTC
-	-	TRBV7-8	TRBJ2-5	CASSRFPARQETQYF	TGTGCCAGCAGCCGGTTCCCAGCGCGCCAAGAGACCCAGTACTTC
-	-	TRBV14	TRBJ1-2	CASSQEAYGAGYTF	TGTGCCAGCAGCCAAGAGGCGTACGGCGCGGGCTACACCTTC
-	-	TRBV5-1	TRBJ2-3	CASSLGLVADTQYF	TGCGCCAGCAGCTTGGGTCTCGTGGCAGATACGCAGTATTTT
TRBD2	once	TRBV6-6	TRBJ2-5	CASSQGLAEIGKTQYF	TGTGCCAGCAGTCAAGGACTAGCGGAGATCGGGAAGACCCAGTACTTC
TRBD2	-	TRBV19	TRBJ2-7	CASSTWTSSYEQYF	TGTGCCAGCAGTACCTGGACTAGCTCCTACGAGCAGTACTTC
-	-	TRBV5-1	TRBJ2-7	CASSLVRGVYEQYF	TGCGCCAGCAGCTTGGTCAGGGGGGTCTACGAGCAGTACTTC
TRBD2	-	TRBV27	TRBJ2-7	CASRDGTSGRYYEQYF	TGTGCCAGCAGAGACGGAACTAGCGGGAGATACTACGAGCAGTACTTC
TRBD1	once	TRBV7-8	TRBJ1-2	CASRRARGQGSGYTF	TGTGCCAGCAGGAGGGCCAGGGGGCAGGGAAGTGGCTACACCTTC
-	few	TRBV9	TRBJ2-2	CASSVVQVGGELFF	TGTGCCAGCAGCGTAGTCCAGGTCGGCGGGGAGCTGTTTTTT
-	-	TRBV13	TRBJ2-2	CASREVTGELFF	TGTGCCAGCAGGGAAGTCACCGGGGAGCTGTTTTTT
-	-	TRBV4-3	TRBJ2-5	CASSQDAATWPPETQYF	TGCGCCAGCAGCCAAGATGCAGCGACCTGGCCCCCAGAGACCCAGTACTTC
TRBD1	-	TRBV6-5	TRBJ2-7	CASSYQGAVGYEQYF	TGTGCCAGCAGTTACCAGGGGGCGGTGGGCTACGAGCAGTACTTC
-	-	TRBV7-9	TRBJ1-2	CASSLAWDKNGYTF	TGTGCCAGCAGCTTAGCTTGGGACAAAAATGGCTACACCTTC